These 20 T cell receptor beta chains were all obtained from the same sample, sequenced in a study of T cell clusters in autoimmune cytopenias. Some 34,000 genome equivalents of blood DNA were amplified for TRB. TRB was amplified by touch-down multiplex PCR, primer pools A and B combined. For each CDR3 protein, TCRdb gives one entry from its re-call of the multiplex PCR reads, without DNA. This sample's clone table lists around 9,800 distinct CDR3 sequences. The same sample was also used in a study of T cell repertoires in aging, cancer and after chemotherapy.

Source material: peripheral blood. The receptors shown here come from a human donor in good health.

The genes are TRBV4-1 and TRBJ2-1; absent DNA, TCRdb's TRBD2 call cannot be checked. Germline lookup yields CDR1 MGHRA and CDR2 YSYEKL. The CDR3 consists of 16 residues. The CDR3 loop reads CASSPITSGGENEQFF.

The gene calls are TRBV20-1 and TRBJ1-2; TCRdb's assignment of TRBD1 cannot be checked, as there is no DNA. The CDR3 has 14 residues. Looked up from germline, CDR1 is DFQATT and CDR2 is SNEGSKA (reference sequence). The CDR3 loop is CSAREHRGPDGGTF.

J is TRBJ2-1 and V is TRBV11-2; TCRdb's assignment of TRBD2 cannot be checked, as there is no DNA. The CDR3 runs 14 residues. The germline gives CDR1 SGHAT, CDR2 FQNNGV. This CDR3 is CASSPGLSINEQFF.

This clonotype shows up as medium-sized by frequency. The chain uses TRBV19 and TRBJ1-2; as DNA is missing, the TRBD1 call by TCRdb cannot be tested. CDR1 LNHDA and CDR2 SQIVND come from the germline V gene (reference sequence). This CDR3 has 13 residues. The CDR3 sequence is CASSMGQSYGYTF.

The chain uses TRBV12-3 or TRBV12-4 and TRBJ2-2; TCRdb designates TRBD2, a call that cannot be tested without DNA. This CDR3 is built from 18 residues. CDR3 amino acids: CASSLGVSGGVPGGELFF.

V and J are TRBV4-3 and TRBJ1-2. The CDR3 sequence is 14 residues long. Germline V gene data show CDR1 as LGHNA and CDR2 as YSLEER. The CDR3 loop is CASSQVERDYGYTF.

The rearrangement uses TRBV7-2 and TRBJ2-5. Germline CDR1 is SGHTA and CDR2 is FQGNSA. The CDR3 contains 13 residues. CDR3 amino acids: CASSPIGSGTQYF. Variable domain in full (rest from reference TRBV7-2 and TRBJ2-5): GAGVSQSPSNKVTEKGKDVELRCDPISGHTALYWYRQSLGQGLEFLIYFQGNSAPDKSGLPSDRFSAERTGGSVSTLTIQRTQQEDSAVYLCASSPIGSGTQYFGPGTRLLVL.

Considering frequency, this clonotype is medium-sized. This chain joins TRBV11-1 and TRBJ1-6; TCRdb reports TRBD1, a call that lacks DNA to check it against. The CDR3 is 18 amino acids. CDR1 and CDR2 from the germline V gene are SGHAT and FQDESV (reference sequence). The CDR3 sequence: CASRGTGDSGSYNSPLHF.

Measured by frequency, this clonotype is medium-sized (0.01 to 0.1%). This CDR3 is CASSYNTGELFF. This chain joins TRBV7-3 and TRBJ2-2. Germline CDR1 is SGHTA and CDR2 is FQGTGA. CDR3 size: 12 residues.

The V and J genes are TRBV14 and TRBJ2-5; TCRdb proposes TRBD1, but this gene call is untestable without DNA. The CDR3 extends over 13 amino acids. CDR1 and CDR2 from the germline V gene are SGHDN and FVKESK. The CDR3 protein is CASSQLGVETQYF.

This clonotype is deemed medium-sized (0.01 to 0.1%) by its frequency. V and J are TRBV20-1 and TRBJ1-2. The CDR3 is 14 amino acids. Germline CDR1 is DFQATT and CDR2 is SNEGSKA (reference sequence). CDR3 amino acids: CSAPKNTLNYGYTF.

The CDR3 loop reads CASRLVGNEQFF. The chain employs TRBV5-6 and TRBJ2-1. Per germline, CDR1 SGHDT and CDR2 YYEEEE. This CDR3 has 12 residues.

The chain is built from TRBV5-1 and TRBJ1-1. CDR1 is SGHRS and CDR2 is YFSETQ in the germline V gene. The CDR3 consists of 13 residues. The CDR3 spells CASSLGGDTEAFF.

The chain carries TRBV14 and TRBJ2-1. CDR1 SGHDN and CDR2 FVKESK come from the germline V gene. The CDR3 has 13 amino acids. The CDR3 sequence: CASSQEAVNEQFF.

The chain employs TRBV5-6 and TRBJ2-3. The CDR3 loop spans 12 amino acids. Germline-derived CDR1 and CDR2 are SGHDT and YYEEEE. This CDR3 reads CASSYKRDTQYF.

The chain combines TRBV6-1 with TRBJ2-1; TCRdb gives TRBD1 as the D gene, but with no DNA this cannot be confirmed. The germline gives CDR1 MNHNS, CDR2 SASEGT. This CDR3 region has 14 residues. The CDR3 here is CASSIAGVTNEQFF.

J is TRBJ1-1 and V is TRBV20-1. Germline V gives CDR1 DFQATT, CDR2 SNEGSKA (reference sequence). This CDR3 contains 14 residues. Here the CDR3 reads CSAIPPDMNTEAFF.

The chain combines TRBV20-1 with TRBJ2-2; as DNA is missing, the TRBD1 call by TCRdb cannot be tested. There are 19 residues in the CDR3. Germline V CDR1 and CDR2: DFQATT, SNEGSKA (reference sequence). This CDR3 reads CSARDLSKTGQSNTGELFF.

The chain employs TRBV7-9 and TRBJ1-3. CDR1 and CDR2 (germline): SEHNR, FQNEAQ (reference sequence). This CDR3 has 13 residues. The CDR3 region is CASSLAPGNTIYF.

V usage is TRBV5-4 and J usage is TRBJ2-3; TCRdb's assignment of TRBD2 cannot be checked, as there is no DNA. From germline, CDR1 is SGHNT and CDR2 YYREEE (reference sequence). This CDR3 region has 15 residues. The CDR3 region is CASSGRLAGTDTQYF. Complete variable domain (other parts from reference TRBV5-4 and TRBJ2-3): ETGVTQSPTHLIKTRGQQVTLRCSSQSGHNTVSWYQQALGQGPQFIFQYYREEENGRGNFPPRFSGLQFPNYSSELNVNALELDDSALYLCASSGRLAGTDTQYFGPGTRLTVL.